The clone carrying this T cell receptor (beta chain) appeared a single time. This sample was taken from a study of T cell responses to AZD1222 COVID-19 vaccine. Germline V lookup: CDR1 MDHEN, CDR2 SYDVKM. The V and J ends lost 5 bases and 1 base, in that order; junction bases with no gene match: 10. The CDR3 extends over 16 amino acids. Method: immunoSEQ multiplex PCR; TCRdb's copy keeps in-frame clones and lacks some. The sample carries around 110,000 clones, about 88% recorded once. This sequence joins TRBV28 and TRBJ1-1, with 7 bases matching TRBD1. The source is an adult in good health. The specimen was peripheral blood, collected on day 0 of AZD1222 vaccination. CDR3 loop: CASSQGGVWKNTEAFF. The CDR3 DNA sequence: TGTGCCAGCAGTCAGGGGGGGGTGTGGAAGAACACTGAAGCTTTCTTT.